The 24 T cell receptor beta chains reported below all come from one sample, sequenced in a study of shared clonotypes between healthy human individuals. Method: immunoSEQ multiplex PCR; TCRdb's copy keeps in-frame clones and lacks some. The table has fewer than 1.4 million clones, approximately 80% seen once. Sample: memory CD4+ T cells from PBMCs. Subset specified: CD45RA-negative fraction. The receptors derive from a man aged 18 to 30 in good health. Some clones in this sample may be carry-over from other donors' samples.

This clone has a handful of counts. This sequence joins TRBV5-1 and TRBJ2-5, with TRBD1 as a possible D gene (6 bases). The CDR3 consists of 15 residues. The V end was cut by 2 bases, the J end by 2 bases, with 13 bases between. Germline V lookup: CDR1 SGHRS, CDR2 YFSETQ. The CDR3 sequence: CASSLGQPIQETQYF. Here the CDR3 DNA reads TGCGCCAGCAGCTTAGGACAGCCCATACAAGAGACCCAGTACTTC.

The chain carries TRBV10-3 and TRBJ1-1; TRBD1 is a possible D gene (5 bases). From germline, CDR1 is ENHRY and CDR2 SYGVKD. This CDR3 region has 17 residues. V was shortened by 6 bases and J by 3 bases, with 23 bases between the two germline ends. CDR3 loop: CAIRDLAGGLGDTEAFF. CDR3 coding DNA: TGTGCCATCAGAGACCTTGCAGGAGGTTTGGGGGACACTGAAGCTTTCTTT.

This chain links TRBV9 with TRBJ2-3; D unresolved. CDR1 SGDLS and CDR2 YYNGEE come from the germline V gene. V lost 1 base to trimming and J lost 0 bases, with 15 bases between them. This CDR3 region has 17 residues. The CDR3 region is CASSVMEGKGSTDTQYF. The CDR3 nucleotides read TGTGCCAGCAGCGTAATGGAAGGCAAAGGAAGCACAGATACGCAGTATTTT.

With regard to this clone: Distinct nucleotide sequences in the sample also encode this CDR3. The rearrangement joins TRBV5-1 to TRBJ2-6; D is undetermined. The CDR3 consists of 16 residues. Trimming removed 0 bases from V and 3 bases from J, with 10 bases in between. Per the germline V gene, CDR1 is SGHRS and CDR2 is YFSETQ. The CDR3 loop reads CASSLGSPSGANVLTF. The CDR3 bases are TGCGCCAGCAGCTTGGGCAGCCCTAGTGGGGCCAACGTCCTGACTTTC.

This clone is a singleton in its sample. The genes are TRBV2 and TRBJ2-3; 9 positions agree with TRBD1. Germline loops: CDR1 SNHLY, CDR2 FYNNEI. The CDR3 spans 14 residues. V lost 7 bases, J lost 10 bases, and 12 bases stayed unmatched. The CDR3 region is CASIPGQGFGSQYF. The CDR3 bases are TGTGCCAGCATCCCGGGACAGGGCTTCGGATCGCAGTATTTT. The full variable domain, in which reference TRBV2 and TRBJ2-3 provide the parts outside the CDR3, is EPEVTQTPSHQVTQMGQEVILRCVPISNHLYFYWYRQILGQKVEFLVSFYNNEISEKSEIFDDQFSVERPDGSNFTLKIRSTKLEDSAMYFCASIPGQGFGSQYFGPGTRLTVL.

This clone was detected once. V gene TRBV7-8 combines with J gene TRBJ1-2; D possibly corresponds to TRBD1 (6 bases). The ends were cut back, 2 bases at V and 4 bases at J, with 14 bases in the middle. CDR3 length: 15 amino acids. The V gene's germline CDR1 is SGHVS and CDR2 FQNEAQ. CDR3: CASSLRTRTAYGYTF. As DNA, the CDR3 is TGTGCCAGCAGCTTAAGGACCAGGACAGCCTATGGCTACACCTTC.

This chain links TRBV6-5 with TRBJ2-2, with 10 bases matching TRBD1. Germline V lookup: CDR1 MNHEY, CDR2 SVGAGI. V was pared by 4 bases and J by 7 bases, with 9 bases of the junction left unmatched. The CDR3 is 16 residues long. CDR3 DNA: TGTGCCAGCAGTTTACCCGGGACAGGGGTGAACGGGGAGCTGTTTTTT. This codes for CASSLPGTGVNGELFF.

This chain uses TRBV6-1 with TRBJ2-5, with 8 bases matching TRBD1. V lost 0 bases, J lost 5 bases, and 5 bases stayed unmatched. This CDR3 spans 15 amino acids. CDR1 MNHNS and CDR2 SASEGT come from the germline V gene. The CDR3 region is CASSEATGGQETQYF. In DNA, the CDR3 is TGTGCCAGCAGTGAAGCCACAGGGGGGCAGGAGACCCAGTACTTC.

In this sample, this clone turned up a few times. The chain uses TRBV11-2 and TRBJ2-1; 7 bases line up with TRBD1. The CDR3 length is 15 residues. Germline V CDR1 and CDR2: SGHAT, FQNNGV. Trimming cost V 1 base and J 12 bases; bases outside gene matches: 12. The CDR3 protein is CASSLVQGPEDGQFF. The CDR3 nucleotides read TGTGCCAGCAGCTTAGTACAGGGGCCAGAGGATGGGCAGTTCTTC.

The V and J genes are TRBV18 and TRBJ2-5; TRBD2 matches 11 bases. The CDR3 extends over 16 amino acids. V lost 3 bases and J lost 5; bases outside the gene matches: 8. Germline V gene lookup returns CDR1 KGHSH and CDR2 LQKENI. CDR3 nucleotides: TGTGCCAGCTCACCGACTAGCGGGATGGGAGGCGAGACCCAGTACTTC. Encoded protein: CASSPTSGMGGETQYF.

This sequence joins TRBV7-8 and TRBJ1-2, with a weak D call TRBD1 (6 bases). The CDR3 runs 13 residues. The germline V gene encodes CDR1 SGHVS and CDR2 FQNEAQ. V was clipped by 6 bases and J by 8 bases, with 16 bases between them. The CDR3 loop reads CASSLWGAGGYTF. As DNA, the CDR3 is TGTGCCAGCAGTTTGTGGGGGGCCGGAGGCTACACCTTC. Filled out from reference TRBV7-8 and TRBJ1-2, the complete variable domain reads GAGVSQSPRYKVAKRGQDVALRCDPISGHVSLFWYQQALGQGPEFLTYFQNEAQLDKSGLPSDRFFAERPEGSVSTLKIQRTQQEDSAVYLCASSLWGAGGYTFGSGTRLTVV.

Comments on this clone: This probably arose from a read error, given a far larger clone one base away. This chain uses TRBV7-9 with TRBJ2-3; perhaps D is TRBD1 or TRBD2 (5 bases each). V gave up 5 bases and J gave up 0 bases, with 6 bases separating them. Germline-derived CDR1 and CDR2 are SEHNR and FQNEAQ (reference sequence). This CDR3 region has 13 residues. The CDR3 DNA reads TGTGCCAGCAGCCGGGACAGCACAGATACGCAGTATTTT. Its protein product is CASSRDSTDTQYF.

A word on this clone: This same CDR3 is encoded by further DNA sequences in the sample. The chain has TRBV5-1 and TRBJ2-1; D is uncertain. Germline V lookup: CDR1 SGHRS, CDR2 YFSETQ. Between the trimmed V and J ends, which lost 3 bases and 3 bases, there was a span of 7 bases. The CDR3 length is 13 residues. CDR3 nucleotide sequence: TGCGCCAGCAGCTCATTGGGCTACAATGAGCAGTTCTTC. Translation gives CASSSLGYNEQFF.

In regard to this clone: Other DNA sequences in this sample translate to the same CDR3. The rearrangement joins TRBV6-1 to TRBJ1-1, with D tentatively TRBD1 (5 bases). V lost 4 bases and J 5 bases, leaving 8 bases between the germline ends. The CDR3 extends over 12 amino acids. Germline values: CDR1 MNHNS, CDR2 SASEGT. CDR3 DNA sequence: TGTGCCAGCAGTGTGGGGGGAACTGAAGCTTTCTTT. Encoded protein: CASSVGGTEAFF.

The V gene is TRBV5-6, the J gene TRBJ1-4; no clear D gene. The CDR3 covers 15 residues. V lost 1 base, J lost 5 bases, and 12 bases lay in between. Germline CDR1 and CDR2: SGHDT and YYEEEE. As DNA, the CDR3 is TGTGCCAGCAGCTTGTATGGTCAGCCGAATGAAAAACTGTTTTTT. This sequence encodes CASSLYGQPNEKLFF.

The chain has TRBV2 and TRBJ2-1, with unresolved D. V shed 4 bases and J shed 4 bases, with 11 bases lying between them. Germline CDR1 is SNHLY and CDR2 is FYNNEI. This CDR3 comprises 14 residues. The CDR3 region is CASSGYVGYNEQFF. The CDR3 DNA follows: TGTGCCAGCAGTGGCTACGTGGGGTACAATGAGCAGTTCTTC.

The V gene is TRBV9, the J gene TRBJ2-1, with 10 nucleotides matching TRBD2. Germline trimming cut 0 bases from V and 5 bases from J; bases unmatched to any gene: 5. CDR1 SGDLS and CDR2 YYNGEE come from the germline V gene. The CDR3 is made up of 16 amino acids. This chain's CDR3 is CASSVEGLAVNNEQFF. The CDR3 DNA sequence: TGTGCCAGCAGCGTAGAAGGACTAGCGGTGAACAATGAGCAGTTCTTC.

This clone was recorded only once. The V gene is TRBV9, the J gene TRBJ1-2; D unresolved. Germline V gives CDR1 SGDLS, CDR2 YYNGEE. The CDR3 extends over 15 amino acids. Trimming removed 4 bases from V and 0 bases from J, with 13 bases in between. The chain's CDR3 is CASSPPWPANYGYTF. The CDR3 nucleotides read TGTGCCAGCAGCCCCCCGTGGCCAGCTAACTATGGCTACACCTTC.

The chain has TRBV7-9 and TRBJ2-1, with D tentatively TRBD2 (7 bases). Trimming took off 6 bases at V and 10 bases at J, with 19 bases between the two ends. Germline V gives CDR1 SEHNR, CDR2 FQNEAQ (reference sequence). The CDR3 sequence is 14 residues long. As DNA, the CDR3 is TGTGCCAGCAGGCTAGACGGGGGGCTTGGAGAGCAGTTCTTC. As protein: CASRLDGGLGEQFF.

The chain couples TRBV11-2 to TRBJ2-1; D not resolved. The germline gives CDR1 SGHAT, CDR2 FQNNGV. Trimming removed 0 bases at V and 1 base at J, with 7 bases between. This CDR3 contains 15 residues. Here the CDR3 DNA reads TGTGCCAGCAGCTTAGAGTCGGGTTCCTACAATGAGCAGTTCTTC. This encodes CASSLESGSYNEQFF.

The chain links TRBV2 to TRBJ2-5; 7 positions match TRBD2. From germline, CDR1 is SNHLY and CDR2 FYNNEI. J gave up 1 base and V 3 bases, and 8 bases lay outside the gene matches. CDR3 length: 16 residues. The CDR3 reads CASSEGGGGLQETQYF. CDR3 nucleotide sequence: TGTGCCAGCAGTGAGGGCGGGGGAGGCCTCCAAGAGACCCAGTACTTC.

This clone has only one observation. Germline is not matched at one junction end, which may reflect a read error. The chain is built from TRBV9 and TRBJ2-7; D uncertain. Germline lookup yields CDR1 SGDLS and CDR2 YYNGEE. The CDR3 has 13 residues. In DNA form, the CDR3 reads TGTGCCAGCAGCGTACATTTCTCCTCCGAGCAGTACTTC. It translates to CASSVHFSSEQYF.

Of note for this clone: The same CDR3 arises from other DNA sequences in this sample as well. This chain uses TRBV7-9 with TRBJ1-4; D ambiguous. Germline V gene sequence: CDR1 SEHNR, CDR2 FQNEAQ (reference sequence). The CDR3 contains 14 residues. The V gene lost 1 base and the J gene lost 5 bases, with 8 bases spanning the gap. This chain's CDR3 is CASSLGTENEKLFF. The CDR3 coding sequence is TGTGCCAGCAGCTTAGGGACCGAAAATGAAAAACTGTTTTTT.

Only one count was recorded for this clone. The CDR3 coding sequence is TGTGCCAGCAGCCATGGGGGACGGGGGAATGAAAAACTGTTTTTT. It is translated as CASSHGGRGNEKLFF. The gene calls are TRBV4-2 and TRBJ1-4; possible D gene TRBD1, 5 bases. Germline CDR1 LGHNA, CDR2 YNFKEQ. The CDR3 consists of 15 residues. V lost 3 bases to trimming and J lost 5 bases, with 13 bases between them.